Below, one TCR beta chain is given with its context. This entry is derived from a study of blood T cell repertoires in COVID-19. As processed by the authors: Nucleated cell counts were estimated from reference gene primer amplification. Measured with immunoSEQ multiplex PCR; TCRdb has only the in-frame clones, and not every one. That table furnishes V, J and clone size, whereas the DNA furnished D and trimming. The data hold about 200,000 clones, with around 84% observed a single time. The V gene end was trimmed by 6 bases and the J gene end by 2 bases; junction bases not matched to a gene: 5. CDR1 is LGHNT and CDR2 is FRNRAP in the germline V gene. CDR3 size: 15 residues. Recruits, aged about 18 to 89 years, lived in 20 to 30 US areas. Self-reported history from a screening survey and questionnaire set each donor's cohort.

The source is a middle-aged woman with acute COVID-19. The sample consisted of PBMCs or T cells enriched from blood (not recorded which). The V and J genes are TRBV12-5 and TRBJ2-5; 11 bases agree with TRBD2. CDR3 nucleotide sequence: TGTGCTAGTGGATCCACTAGCGGGGGTCAAGAGACCCAGTACTTC. Amino acids: CASGSTSGGQETQYF. Together with reference TRBV12-5 and TRBJ2-5, the CDR3 gives the full variable domain: DARVTQTPRHKVTEMGQEVTMRCQPILGHNTVFWYRQTMMQGLELLAYFRNRAPLDDSGMPKDRFSAEMPDATLATLKIQPSEPRDSAVYFCASGSTSGGQETQYFGPGTRLLVL.